What follows are 15 T cell receptor beta chains derived from one specimen sequenced in a study of beta chain features in type 1 diabetes. Study results and caveats: TCRB CDR3s from Type 1 diabetes patients were moderately but significantly shorter in all four CD4+ subsets.

No antigens are known for them. The entirety of the isolated RNA underwent reverse transcription, so expressed TCRB transcripts were sequenced. Assay: immunoSEQ multiplex PCR; the TCRdb copy retains only in-frame clones and omits some. The sample records 250,000 to 350,000 clones, over 11% being singletons. Sequencing used naive CD4+ T cells from blood. All receptors derive from a man in his thirties or forties with type 1 diabetes.

The genes are TRBV19 and TRBJ2-2; TRBD2 matches 12 bases. V was clipped by 2 bases and J by 3 bases; unmatched bases: 7. The CDR3 length is 18 residues. CDR1 and CDR2 (germline): LNHDA, SQIVND (reference sequence). The CDR3 coding sequence is TGTGCCAGTAGTATAATCTGGACTAGCGGGATCCACACCGGGGAGCTGTTTTTT. Its translation is CASSIIWTSGIHTGELFF.

This clone was seen a few times. This sequence joins TRBV7-2 and TRBJ2-5; 13 bases agree with TRBD2. The CDR3 sequence is 15 residues long. In germline, CDR1 is SGHTA, CDR2 FQGNSA. With V trimmed by 1 base and J by 5 bases, 1 base remained unmatched. CDR3 protein: CASSLETSGRETQYF. In nucleotides, the CDR3 is TGTGCCAGCAGCTTAGAGACTAGCGGGAGGGAGACCCAGTACTTC.

This clone turned up a few times. V usage is TRBV28 and J usage is TRBJ2-5; the match to TRBD1 covers 10 bases. The DNA end is more similar to TRBJ2-7, so the J call may be wrong. Looked up from germline, CDR1 is MDHEN and CDR2 is SYDVKM. CDR3 length: 13 residues. DNA of the CDR3: TGTGCCAGCAGTCCTGGGACAGGGGTCGAGCAGTACTTC. This sequence encodes CASSPGTGVEQYF.

The chain has TRBV11-1 and TRBJ1-1; TRBD1 might be the D (6 bases). V was pared by 3 bases and J by 0 bases, with 14 bases between. Germline lookup yields CDR1 SGHAT and CDR2 FQDESV (reference sequence). The CDR3 is 16 residues long. CDR3 DNA: TGTGCCAGCAGCTTGGTTCCGGGACACATGAACACTGAAGCTTTCTTT. This codes for CASSLVPGHMNTEAFF.

This clone was seen a handful of times. The gene calls are TRBV6-5 and TRBJ2-7, with D tentatively TRBD2 (5 bases). The V end was cut by 3 bases, the J end by 6 bases, with 9 bases between. The germline V gene encodes CDR1 MNHEY and CDR2 SVGAGI. The CDR3 has 12 residues. CDR3 sequence (DNA): TGTGCCAGCAGTTATCGGGAAGCCGAGCAGTACTTC. Its translation: CASSYREAEQYF.

CDR3 in amino acids: CASSPGTSGIETQYF. In DNA form, the CDR3 reads TGCGCCAGCAGCCCCGGGACTAGCGGGATCGAGACCCAGTACTTC. This chain joins TRBV4-1 and TRBJ2-5; 13 bases fit TRBD2. CDR1 and CDR2 from the germline V gene are MGHRA and YSYEKL. The CDR3 totals 15 residues. V dropped 4 bases and J dropped 5; count of bases not matched to a gene: 4.

The chain carries TRBV7-6 and TRBJ2-2; a possible D gene is TRBD1 (5 bases). The germline V gene encodes CDR1 SGHVS and CDR2 FNYEAQ. Trimming took off 0 bases at V and 7 bases at J, with 15 bases between the two ends. This CDR3 has 16 amino acids. In nucleotides, the CDR3 is TGTGCCAGCAGCTTAGCTGGAGCAGGGTCCGTCGGGGAGCTGTTTTTT. The encoded protein is CASSLAGAGSVGELFF.

This clone has just a few counts. V gene TRBV5-6 combines with J gene TRBJ2-3; 7 bases line up with TRBD2. V trimming: 5 bases; J trimming: 14 bases; junction bases outside the gene matches: 11. This CDR3 region has 12 residues. The germline gives CDR1 SGHDT, CDR2 YYEEEE. The CDR3 nucleotides read TGTGCCAGCAGTTCAAGGGACTATCAGGCGTATTTT. Protein sequence: CASSSRDYQAYF. The variable domain in full, with the rest retrieved from reference TRBV5-6 and TRBJ2-3, is DAGVTQSPTHLIKTRGQQVTLRCSPKSGHDTVSWYQQALGQGPQFIFQYYEEEERQRGNFPDRFSGHQFPNYSSELNVNALLLGDSALYLCASSSRDYQAYFGPGTRLTVL.

The CDR3 protein is CASSYESPNTGELFF. The DNA for the CDR3 is TGTGCCAGCAGTTACGAGAGTCCGAACACCGGGGAGCTGTTTTTT. The chain joins TRBV6-5 to TRBJ2-2; no clear D. The germline gives CDR1 MNHEY, CDR2 SVGAGI. V was clipped by 2 bases and J by 0 bases, with 7 bases between them. This CDR3 has 15 residues.

V and J are TRBV7-2 and TRBJ1-5; TRBD1 matches 9 bases. The CDR3 runs 15 residues. The germline gives CDR1 SGHTA, CDR2 FQGNSA. J lost 5 bases, V lost 2 bases, and 4 bases had no gene match. The CDR3 loop is CASSLNRGQDQPQHF. The CDR3, as DNA: TGTGCCAGCAGCTTAAACAGGGGGCAAGATCAGCCCCAGCATTTT.

This clone was detected a few times. The chain carries TRBV7-2 and TRBJ2-4, with D perhaps TRBD1 (7 bases). Germline loops: CDR1 SGHTA, CDR2 FQGNSA. The CDR3 is made up of 11 amino acids. With 5 bases removed from V and 15 bases from J, the gap between germline ends came to 14 bases. The CDR3 reads CASSRGTVPYF. The CDR3 region has the DNA TGTGCCAGCAGCCGCGGGACAGTCCCGTACTTC.

This chain links TRBV4-3 with TRBJ2-3; unclear D gene. The CDR3 totals 15 residues. Trimming left V 1 base short and J 4 bases short, with 12 bases between. Germline V gene lookup returns CDR1 LGHNA and CDR2 YSLEER. CDR3 sequence reads: CASSQASLGADTQYF. The DNA for the CDR3 is TGCGCCAGCAGCCAAGCAAGCCTTGGTGCAGATACGCAGTATTTT.

This chain links TRBV27 with TRBJ2-5, with TRBD1 identical over 9 bases. With V trimmed by 6 bases and J by 5 bases, 10 bases remained unmatched. The CDR3 runs to 15 residues. Germline V gene data show CDR1 as MNHEY and CDR2 as SMNVEV (reference sequence). This chain's CDR3 is CASSLRGTGHETQYF. In nucleotides, the CDR3 is TGTGCCAGCAGCTTACGCGGGACAGGGCACGAGACCCAGTACTTC.

The rearrangement joins TRBV5-5 to TRBJ2-1; 8 bases map to TRBD2. The germline V gene encodes CDR1 SGHKS and CDR2 YYEKEE (reference sequence). There are 15 residues in the CDR3. V lost 2 bases to trimming and J lost 4 bases; unmatched junction nucleotides: 5. The CDR3 region has the DNA TGTGCCAGCAGCTTAAGCGGGAGCGGTTACAATGAGCAGTTCTTC. This codes for CASSLSGSGYNEQFF.

J is TRBJ1-2 and V is TRBV4-3; TRBD1 agrees at 7 bases. Germline trimming cut 4 bases from V and 2 bases from J; bases unmatched to any gene: 7. The CDR3 is 15 residues long. Germline lookup yields CDR1 LGHNA and CDR2 YSLEER. This CDR3 reads CASSPQTGKNYGYTF. The CDR3 DNA follows: TGCGCCAGCAGCCCTCAGACAGGGAAAAACTATGGCTACACCTTC.